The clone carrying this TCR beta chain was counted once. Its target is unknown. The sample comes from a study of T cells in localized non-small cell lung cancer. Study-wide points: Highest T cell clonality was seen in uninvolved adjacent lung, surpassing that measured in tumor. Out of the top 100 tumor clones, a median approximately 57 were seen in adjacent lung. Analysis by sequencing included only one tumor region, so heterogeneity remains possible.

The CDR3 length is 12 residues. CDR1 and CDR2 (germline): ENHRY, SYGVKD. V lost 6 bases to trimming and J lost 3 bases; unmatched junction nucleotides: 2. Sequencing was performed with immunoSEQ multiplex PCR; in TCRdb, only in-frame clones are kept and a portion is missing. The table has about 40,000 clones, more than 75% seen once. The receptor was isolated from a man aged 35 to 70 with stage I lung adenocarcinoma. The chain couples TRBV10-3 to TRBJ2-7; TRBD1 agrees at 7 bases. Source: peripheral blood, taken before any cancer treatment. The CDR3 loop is CAISRDSYEQYF. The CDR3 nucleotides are TGTGCCATCAGCCGGGACAGCTACGAGCAGTACTTC.